The 28 T cell receptor beta chains presented below share a single source sample, sequenced in a study of graft-versus-host responses after intestinal transplantation. Produced via immunoSEQ multiplex PCR; TCRdb's table is partial and in-frame only. The repertoire holds about 45,000 clones, with 91% as singletons. The source was PBMCs, collected 524 days after transplant. Every receptor here comes from a human patient who received an intestinal transplant, so some T cells may come from the graft donor.

For this clone: Other DNA sequences in this specimen translate into the identical CDR3. This chain connects TRBV30 to TRBJ1-2; D perhaps matches TRBD1 (5 bases). The CDR3 runs to 13 residues. The ends were cut back, 3 bases at V and 3 bases at J, with 11 bases in the middle. Germline CDR1 reads GTSNPN; CDR2 reads SVGIG (reference sequence). The DNA for the CDR3 is TGTGCCTGGAGGGGGTTGGGGCACTATGGCTACACCTTC. It codes for CAWRGLGHYGYTF.

The V call is TRBV7-2, the J call TRBJ1-6; the D is unclear. V lost 1 base and J 0 bases, leaving 4 bases between the germline ends. Germline CDR1 and CDR2: SGHTA and FQGNSA. The length of the CDR3 is 15 residues. CDR3 region: CASSLGNSYNSPLHF. Here the CDR3 DNA reads TGTGCCAGCAGCTTAGGCAACTCCTATAATTCACCCCTCCACTTT.

This chain links TRBV7-2 with TRBJ1-2; 7 bases line up with TRBD1. Trimming took 5 bases from V and 0 from J; bases not matched to a gene: 6. CDR1 is SGHTA and CDR2 is FQGNSA in the germline V gene. The CDR3 loop spans 15 amino acids. DNA of the CDR3: TGTGCCAGCAGCCCCGGACAGGCTTCTAACTATGGCTACACCTTC. Amino acids: CASSPGQASNYGYTF.

V is TRBV15 and J is TRBJ2-1, with 10 bases fitting TRBD2. V was clipped by 5 bases and J by 7 bases; unmatched bases: 8. Germline loops: CDR1 LNHNV, CDR2 YYDKDF (reference sequence). CDR3 length equals 15 residues. The CDR3: CATSDSLAGRNEQFF. The DNA for the CDR3 is TGTGCCACCAGCGACTCACTAGCGGGGCGAAATGAGCAGTTCTTC. Drawing the rest from reference TRBV15 and TRBJ2-1, the complete variable domain is DAMVIQNPRYQVTQFGKPVTLSCSQTLNHNVMYWYQQKSSQAPKLLFHYYDKDFNNEADTPDNFQSRRPNTSFCFLDIRSPGLGDTAMYLCATSDSLAGRNEQFFGPGTRLTVL.

CDR3 loop: CAISEGRSSNTEAFF. In DNA, the CDR3 is TGTGCCATCAGTGAGGGCAGGTCCTCGAACACTGAAGCTTTCTTT. The chain couples TRBV10-3 to TRBJ1-1; D remains unclear. The CDR3 has 15 amino acids. V lost 2 bases and J lost 1, with 11 bases in between. Looked up from germline, CDR1 is ENHRY and CDR2 is SYGVKD.

This clone was recorded a few times. The CDR3 here is CASSSRLRAKNIQYF. The CDR3 DNA follows: TGTGCCAGCAGCTCACGTTTACGGGCCAAAAACATTCAGTACTTC. The rearrangement links TRBV6-5 to TRBJ2-4; D remains unclear. This CDR3 is 15 amino acids long. Per the germline V gene, CDR1 is MNHEY and CDR2 is SVGAGI. The V gene lost 6 bases and the J gene lost 1 base, with 13 bases spanning the gap.

The chain carries TRBV11-3 and TRBJ2-3; D not resolved. Trimming took off 4 bases at V and 5 bases at J, with 4 bases between the two ends. This CDR3 has 11 residues. Germline loops: CDR1 SGHNT, CDR2 YENEEA. The CDR3 here is CASSYGDTQYF. As DNA, the CDR3 is TGTGCCAGCAGCTATGGAGATACGCAGTATTTT. The variable domain in full, completed from reference TRBV11-3 and TRBJ2-3, reads EAGVVQSPRYKIIEKKQPVAFWCNPISGHNTLYWYLQNLGQGPELLIRYENEEAVDDSQLPKDRFSAERLKGVDSTLKIQPAELGDSAVYLCASSYGDTQYFGPGTRLTVL.

The chain has TRBV28 and TRBJ2-1; no clear D gene. The CDR3 contains 14 residues. Germline V gene lookup returns CDR1 MDHEN and CDR2 SYDVKM. The V end lost 3 bases, the J end lost 15 bases, and 21 bases lay between the germline ends. CDR3 amino acids: CASSFGQALETGFF. The DNA for the CDR3 is TGTGCCAGCAGTTTCGGGCAAGCGCTTGAAACGGGGTTCTTC.

V usage is TRBV5-4 and J usage is TRBJ2-5, with D possibly being TRBD1 (5 bases). This CDR3 has 14 amino acids. Germline CDR1 is SGHNT and CDR2 is YYREEE (reference sequence). Trimming stripped 1 base from V and 0 bases from J, with 7 bases between. This CDR3 is CASSLNRYQETQYF. CDR3 in DNA: TGTGCCAGCAGCTTGAACAGGTACCAAGAGACCCAGTACTTC.

This rearrangement joins TRBV6-5 to TRBJ2-6; D ambiguous. The CDR3 runs to 13 residues. Germline V gene lookup returns CDR1 MNHEY and CDR2 SVGAGI. V was trimmed by 4 bases and J by 4 bases, leaving 5 bases between them. The CDR3 sequence: CASSSFGANVLTF. CDR3 nucleotide sequence: TGTGCCAGCAGTTCTTTCGGGGCCAACGTCCTGACTTTC.

The chain employs TRBV6-5 and TRBJ2-7, with D possibly being TRBD1 or TRBD2 (5 bases each). Trimming shortened V by 2 bases and J by 4 bases, and 9 bases separated the two germline ends. This CDR3 is built from 13 residues. Germline V lookup: CDR1 MNHEY, CDR2 SVGAGI. The CDR3 nucleotides are TGTGCCAGCAGTTACGAGGGGAATTACGAGCAGTACTTC. This translates into CASSYEGNYEQYF.

This clone was seen only once. The chain combines TRBV19 with TRBJ1-2; 7 bases map to TRBD1. J lost 7 bases, V lost 7 bases, and 3 bases had no gene match. Germline assignment: CDR1 LNHDA and CDR2 SQIVND (reference sequence). The CDR3 extends over 11 amino acids. Here the CDR3 DNA reads TGTGCCAGTAATACAGGGGCTGGCTACACCTTC. It is translated as CASNTGAGYTF.

V usage is TRBV14 and J usage is TRBJ2-7; 8 bases are a match to TRBD2. Germline V gives CDR1 SGHDN, CDR2 FVKESK. The CDR3 spans 16 residues. Germline trimming cut 5 bases from V and 2 bases from J; bases unmatched to any gene: 11. CDR3 region: CASSTGAGEVPYEQYF. The CDR3, as DNA: TGTGCCAGCAGCACGGGAGCGGGAGAGGTCCCCTACGAGCAGTACTTC.

V usage is TRBV25-1 and J usage is TRBJ2-1, with D perhaps TRBD2 (6 bases). This CDR3 has 13 residues. From germline, CDR1 is MGHDK and CDR2 SYGVNS. The V end was cut by 6 bases, the J end by 5 bases, with 11 bases between. CDR3 nucleotide sequence: TGTGCCAGCAGGCCTAGCGCCCACAATGAGCAGTTCTTC. It encodes CASRPSAHNEQFF.

The chain links TRBV28 to TRBJ1-2; D gene unclear. CDR1 and CDR2 (germline): MDHEN, SYDVKM. This CDR3 is 13 amino acids long. Trimming cost V 2 bases and J 4 bases, with 8 bases left between them. DNA of the CDR3: TGTGCCAGCAGTTTAGGCAAAAGCTATGGCTACACCTTC. Protein product: CASSLGKSYGYTF.

The DNA of the CDR3 is TGTGCCAGCAGTTACTCGCCGGACAGCCAAGAGACCCAGTACTTC. Translation: CASSYSPDSQETQYF. The chain employs TRBV6-5 and TRBJ2-5, with D maybe TRBD1 (6 bases). The CDR3 has 15 residues. Germline V gives CDR1 MNHEY, CDR2 SVGAGI. V gave up 0 bases and J gave up 1 base, with 9 bases separating them.

The rearrangement links TRBV27 to TRBJ2-7, with 14 positions matching TRBD2. The CDR3 has 20 amino acids. In germline, CDR1 is MNHEY, CDR2 SMNVEV (reference sequence). J gave up 3 bases and V 5 bases, and 18 bases lay outside the gene matches. The DNA of the CDR3 is TGTGCCAGCAGTCCTCTTAAACGGGGACTAGCGGGAGCCCGCGGCTACGAGCAGTACTTC. Translation gives CASSPLKRGLAGARGYEQYF.

This clone was observed once. The V and J genes are TRBV28 and TRBJ1-1; TRBD1 aligns across 7 bases. The CDR3 totals 17 residues. Germline V gives CDR1 MDHEN, CDR2 SYDVKM. Trimming took 6 bases from V and 1 from J; bases not matched to a gene: 14. The CDR3 loop reads CASRETGFGRGNTEAFF. The DNA of the CDR3 is TGTGCCAGCAGGGAGACAGGGTTCGGGCGGGGGAACACTGAAGCTTTCTTT.

V is TRBV7-3 and J is TRBJ2-2, with 8 nucleotides matching TRBD1. Germline V gene sequence: CDR1 SGHTA, CDR2 FQGTGA. This CDR3 has 15 residues. J gave up 0 bases and V 5 bases, and 2 bases lay outside the gene matches. The CDR3 protein is CASSPQGANTGELFF. The CDR3 bases are TGTGCCAGCAGCCCACAGGGGGCGAACACCGGGGAGCTGTTTTTT.

The chain employs TRBV9 and TRBJ2-7, with D perhaps TRBD1 (5 bases). Trimming removed 0 bases at V and 7 bases at J, with 17 bases between. The CDR3 is 15 residues long. Germline loops: CDR1 SGDLS, CDR2 YYNGEE. The CDR3 nucleotides are TGTGCCAGCAGCGTAGGGGGCAGCCCAATTGGGGAGCAGTACTTC. This sequence encodes CASSVGGSPIGEQYF.

The chain is built from TRBV11-2 and TRBJ2-7; 8 bases are shared with TRBD2. CDR1 is SGHAT and CDR2 is FQNNGV in the germline V gene. The CDR3 totals 15 residues. Unmatched junction bases numbered 3, after V lost 1 base and J lost 1 base. In DNA form, the CDR3 reads TGTGCCAGCAGCTTAGGGACTAGCAAATCCTACGAGCAGTACTTC. Translated, it gives CASSLGTSKSYEQYF.

J is TRBJ2-2 and V is TRBV9; 10 nucleotides line up with TRBD2. V dropped 0 bases and J dropped 6; count of bases not matched to a gene: 5. Looked up from germline, CDR1 is SGDLS and CDR2 is YYNGEE. The CDR3 covers 16 residues. The CDR3 spells CASSVVVAGGPGELFF. Written as DNA, the CDR3 is TGTGCCAGCAGCGTAGTCGTAGCGGGAGGACCCGGGGAGCTGTTTTTT.

The gene calls are TRBV28 and TRBJ2-3, with D perhaps TRBD1 (5 bases). Trimming removed 4 bases at V and 2 bases at J, with 10 bases between. Per germline, CDR1 MDHEN and CDR2 SYDVKM. The CDR3 extends over 14 amino acids. The CDR3 reads CASSSPTDTDTQYF. The CDR3 DNA sequence: TGTGCCAGCAGTTCGCCGACAGACACAGATACGCAGTATTTT. Full variable domain (missing parts from reference TRBV28 and TRBJ2-3): DVKVTQSSRYLVKRTGEKVFLECVQDMDHENMFWYRQDPGLGLRLIYFSYDVKMKEKGDIPEGYSVSREKKERFSLILESASTNQTSMYLCASSSPTDTDTQYFGPGTRLTVL.

The rearrangement joins TRBV7-9 to TRBJ2-5; perhaps TRBD2 as D (5 bases). The CDR3 is 16 residues long. Germline V gene data show CDR1 as SEHNR and CDR2 as FQNEAQ (reference sequence). V was shortened by 6 bases and J by 2 bases, with 19 bases between the two germline ends. CDR3 loop: CASSPGLRAEQETQYF. The DNA for the CDR3 is TGTGCCAGCAGTCCTGGACTCCGGGCGGAGCAAGAGACCCAGTACTTC.

Notes on this clone: An end of the junction differs from the germline gene, which may be a read error. The CDR3 sequence: CASRPRLAGWTGKLFF. Here the CDR3 DNA reads TGTGCCAGCAGACCCCGACTAGCGGGATGGACCGGGAAGCTGTTTTTT. The chain uses TRBV28 and TRBJ2-2, with 11 bases lining up with TRBD2. Looked up from germline, CDR1 is MDHEN and CDR2 is SYDVKM. The CDR3 totals 16 residues.

The chain is built from TRBV6-5 and TRBJ1-2; possibly TRBD1 for D (5 bases). The V and J ends lost 3 bases and 1 base respectively, with 9 bases between them. Germline assignment: CDR1 MNHEY and CDR2 SVGAGI. This CDR3 contains 14 residues. CDR3 amino acids: CASSYGGVNYGYTF. As DNA, the CDR3 is TGTGCCAGCAGTTATGGGGGGGTTAACTATGGCTACACCTTC.

The chain recombines TRBV18 with TRBJ2-7; 7 bases agree with TRBD1. The trim removed 4 bases at V and 3 bases at J, leaving 6 bases unmatched. The CDR3 runs to 14 residues. Germline V gene data show CDR1 as KGHSH and CDR2 as LQKENI. CDR3 sequence reads: CASSLGQVDYEQYF. CDR3 nucleotides: TGTGCCAGCTCACTCGGACAGGTGGACTACGAGCAGTACTTC. Filled out from reference TRBV18 and TRBJ2-7, the complete variable domain reads NAGVMQNPRHLVRRRGQEARLRCSPMKGHSHVYWYRQLPEEGLKFMVYLQKENIIDESGMPKERFSAEFPKEGPSILRIQQVVRGDSAAYFCASSLGQVDYEQYFGPGTRLTVT.

The rearrangement uses TRBV11-2 and TRBJ1-2; weak D call: TRBD1 (6 bases). Germline V lookup: CDR1 SGHAT, CDR2 FQNNGV. The CDR3 has 16 amino acids. V lost 4 bases, J lost 4 bases, and 19 bases lay in between. The CDR3 spells CASSSSVGGRVYGYTF. CDR3 DNA: TGTGCCAGCAGCTCTAGCGTTGGGGGGCGCGTCTATGGCTACACCTTC.